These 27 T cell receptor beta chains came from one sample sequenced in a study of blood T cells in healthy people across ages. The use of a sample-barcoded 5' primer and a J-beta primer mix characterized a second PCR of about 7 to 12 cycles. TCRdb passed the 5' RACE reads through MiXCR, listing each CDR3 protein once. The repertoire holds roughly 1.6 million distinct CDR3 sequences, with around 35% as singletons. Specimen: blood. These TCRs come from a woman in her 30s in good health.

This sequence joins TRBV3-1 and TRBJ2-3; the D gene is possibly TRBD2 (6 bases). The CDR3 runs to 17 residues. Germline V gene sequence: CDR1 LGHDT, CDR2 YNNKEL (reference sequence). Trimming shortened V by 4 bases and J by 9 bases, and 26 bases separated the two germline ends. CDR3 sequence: CASSPPPGDSAWWTQYF. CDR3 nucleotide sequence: TGTGCCAGCAGCCCTCCCCCCGGGGACTCAGCCTGGTGGACGCAGTATTTT.

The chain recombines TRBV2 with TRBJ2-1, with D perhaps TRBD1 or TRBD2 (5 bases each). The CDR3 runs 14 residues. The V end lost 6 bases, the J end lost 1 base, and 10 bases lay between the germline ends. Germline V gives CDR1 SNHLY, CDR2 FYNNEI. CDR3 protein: CASRGPDSYNEQFF. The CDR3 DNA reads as TGTGCCAGCAGGGGACCAGATTCCTACAATGAGCAGTTCTTC.

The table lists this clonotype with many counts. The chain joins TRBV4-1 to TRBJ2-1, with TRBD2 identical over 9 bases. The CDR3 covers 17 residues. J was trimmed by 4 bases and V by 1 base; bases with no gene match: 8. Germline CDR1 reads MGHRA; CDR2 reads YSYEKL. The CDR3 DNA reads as TGCGCCAGCAGCCAAGTCGCGGGCGGGGGGGATTACAATGAGCAGTTCTTC. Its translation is CASSQVAGGGDYNEQFF.

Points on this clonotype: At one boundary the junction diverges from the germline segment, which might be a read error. CDR3 coding DNA: TGCAGCGTTGAAGGAGGTACCGGGGAGCGGTTTTTT. Protein product: CSVEGGTGERFF. The chain employs TRBV29-1 and TRBJ2-2; weak D call: TRBD2 (5 bases). Germline CDR1 reads SQVTM; CDR2 reads ANQGSEA. The CDR3 runs to 12 residues.

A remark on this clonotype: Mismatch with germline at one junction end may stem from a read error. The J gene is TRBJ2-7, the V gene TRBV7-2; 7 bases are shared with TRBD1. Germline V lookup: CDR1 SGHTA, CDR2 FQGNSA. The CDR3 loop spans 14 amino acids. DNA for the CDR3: TGTGCCGGCAGCTTAAACGACAGGGCCTACGAGCAGTACTTC. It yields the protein CAGSLNDRAYEQYF.

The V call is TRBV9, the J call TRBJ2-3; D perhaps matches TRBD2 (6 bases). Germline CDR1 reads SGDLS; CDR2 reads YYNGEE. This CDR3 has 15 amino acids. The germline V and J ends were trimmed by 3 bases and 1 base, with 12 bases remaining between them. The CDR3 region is CASSERPGGTDTQYF. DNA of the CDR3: TGTGCCAGCAGCGAGAGACCGGGAGGCACAGATACGCAGTATTTT.

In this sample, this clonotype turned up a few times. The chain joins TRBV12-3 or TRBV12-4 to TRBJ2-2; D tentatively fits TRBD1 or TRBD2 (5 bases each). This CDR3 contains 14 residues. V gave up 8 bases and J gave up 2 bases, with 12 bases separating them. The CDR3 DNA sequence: TGTGCCAGCCCGGGGACGGACAACACCGGGGAGCTGTTTTTT. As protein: CASPGTDNTGELFF.

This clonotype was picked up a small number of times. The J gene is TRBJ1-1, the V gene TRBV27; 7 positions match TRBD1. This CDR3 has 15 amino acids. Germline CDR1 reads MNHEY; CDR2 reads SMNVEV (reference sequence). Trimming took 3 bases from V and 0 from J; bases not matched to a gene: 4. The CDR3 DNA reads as TGTGCCAGCAGTTTGGCAGGGGGGATGAACACTGAAGCTTTCTTT. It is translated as CASSLAGGMNTEAFF.

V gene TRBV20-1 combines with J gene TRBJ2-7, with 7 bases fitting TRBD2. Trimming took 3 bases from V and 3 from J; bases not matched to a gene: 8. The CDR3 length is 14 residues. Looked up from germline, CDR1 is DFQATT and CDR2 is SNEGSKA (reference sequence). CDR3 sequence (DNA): TGCAGTGCTAGGTCGAGAGCGGGAATCTACGAGCAGTACTTC. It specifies CSARSRAGIYEQYF.

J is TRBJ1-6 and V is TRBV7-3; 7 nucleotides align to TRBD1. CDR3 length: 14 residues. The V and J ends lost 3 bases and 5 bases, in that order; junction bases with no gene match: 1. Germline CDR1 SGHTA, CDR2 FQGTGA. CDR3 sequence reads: CASSLTGNNSPLHF. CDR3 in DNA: TGTGCCAGCAGCTTGACAGGGAATAATTCACCCCTCCACTTT. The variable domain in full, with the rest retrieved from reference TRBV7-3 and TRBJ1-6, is GAGVSQTPSNKVTEKGKYVELRCDPISGHTALYWYRQSLGQGPEFLIYFQGTGAADDSGLPNDRFFAVRPEGSVSTLKIQRTERGDSAVYLCASSLTGNNSPLHFGNGTRLTVT.

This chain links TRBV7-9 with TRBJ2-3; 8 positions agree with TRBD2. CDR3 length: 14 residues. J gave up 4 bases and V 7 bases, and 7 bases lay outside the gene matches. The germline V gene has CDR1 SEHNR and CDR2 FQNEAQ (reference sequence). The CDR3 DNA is TGTGCCAGCACTCCTACTAGCGGTCCAGATACGCAGTATTTT. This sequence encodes CASTPTSGPDTQYF.

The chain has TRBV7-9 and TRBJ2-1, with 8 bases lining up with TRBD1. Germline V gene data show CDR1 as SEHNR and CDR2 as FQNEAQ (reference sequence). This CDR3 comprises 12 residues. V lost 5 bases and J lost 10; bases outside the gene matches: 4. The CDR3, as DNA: TGTGCCAGCAGCCCCAGGGACAGGGAGCAGTTCTTC. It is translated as CASSPRDREQFF.

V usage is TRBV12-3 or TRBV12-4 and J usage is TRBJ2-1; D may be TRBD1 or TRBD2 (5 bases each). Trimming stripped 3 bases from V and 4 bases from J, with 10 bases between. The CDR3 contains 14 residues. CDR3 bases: TGTGCCAGCAGTTTGGTATGGGGGTACAATGAGCAGTTCTTC. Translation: CASSLVWGYNEQFF.

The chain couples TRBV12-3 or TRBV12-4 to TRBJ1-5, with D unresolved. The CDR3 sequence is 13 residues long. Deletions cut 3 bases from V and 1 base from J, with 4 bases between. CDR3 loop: CASSFRSNQPQHF. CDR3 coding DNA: TGTGCCAGCAGTTTTCGGAGCAATCAGCCCCAGCATTTT.

CDR3 sequence (DNA): TGCGCCAGCAGGCCACCGGGACTAGCGGGAGGGCCTGTCAATGAGCAGTTCTTC. Protein sequence: CASRPPGLAGGPVNEQFF. This rearrangement joins TRBV10-1 to TRBJ2-1, with 16 nucleotides matching TRBD2. The CDR3 runs to 18 residues. CDR1 is WNHNN and CDR2 is SYGVQD in the germline V gene (reference sequence). With 6 bases clipped from V and 6 bases from J, the junction kept 11 bases outside the gene matches.

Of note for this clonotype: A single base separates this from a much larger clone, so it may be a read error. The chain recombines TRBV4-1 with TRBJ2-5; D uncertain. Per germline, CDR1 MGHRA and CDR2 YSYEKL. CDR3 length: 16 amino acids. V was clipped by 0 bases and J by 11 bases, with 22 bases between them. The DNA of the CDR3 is TGCGCCAGCAGCCAAGAGGGCACAACAACTTCCTACGTGCAGTACTTC. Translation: CASSQEGTTTSYVQYF.

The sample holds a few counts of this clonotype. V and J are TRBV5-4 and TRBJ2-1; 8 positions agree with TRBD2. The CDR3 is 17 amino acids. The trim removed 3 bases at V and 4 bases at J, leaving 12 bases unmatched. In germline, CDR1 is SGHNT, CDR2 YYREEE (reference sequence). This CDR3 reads CASSSPIVAGQYNEQFF. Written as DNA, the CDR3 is TGTGCCAGCAGCTCCCCTATTGTAGCGGGACAATACAATGAGCAGTTCTTC.

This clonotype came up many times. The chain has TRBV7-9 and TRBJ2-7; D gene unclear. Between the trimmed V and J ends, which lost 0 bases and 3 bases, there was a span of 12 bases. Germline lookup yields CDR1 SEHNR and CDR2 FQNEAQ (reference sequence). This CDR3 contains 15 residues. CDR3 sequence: CASSLATIGVYEQYF. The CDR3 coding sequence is TGTGCCAGCAGCTTAGCGACCATTGGAGTCTACGAGCAGTACTTC.

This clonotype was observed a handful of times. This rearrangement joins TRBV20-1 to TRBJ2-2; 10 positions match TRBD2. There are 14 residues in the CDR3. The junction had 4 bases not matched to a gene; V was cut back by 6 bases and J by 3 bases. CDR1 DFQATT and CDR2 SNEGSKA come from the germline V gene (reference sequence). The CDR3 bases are TGCAGTGCCGCTCTAGCGGGGGACACCGGGGAGCTGTTTTTT. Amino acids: CSAALAGDTGELFF.

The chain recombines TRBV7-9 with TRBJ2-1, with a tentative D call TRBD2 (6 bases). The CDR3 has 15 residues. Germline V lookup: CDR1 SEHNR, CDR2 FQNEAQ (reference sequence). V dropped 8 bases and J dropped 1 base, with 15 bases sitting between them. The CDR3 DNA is TGTGCCAGCCGGGGTTTCGGGGGATCCTACAATGAGCAGTTCTTC. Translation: CASRGFGGSYNEQFF.

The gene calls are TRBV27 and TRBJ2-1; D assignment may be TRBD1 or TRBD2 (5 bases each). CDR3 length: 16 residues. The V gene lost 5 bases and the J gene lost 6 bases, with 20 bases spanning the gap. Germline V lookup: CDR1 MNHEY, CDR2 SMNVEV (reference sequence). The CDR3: CASSPSLGEMSNEQFF. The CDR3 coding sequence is TGTGCCAGCAGTCCCTCGTTGGGGGAGATGTCCAATGAGCAGTTCTTC.

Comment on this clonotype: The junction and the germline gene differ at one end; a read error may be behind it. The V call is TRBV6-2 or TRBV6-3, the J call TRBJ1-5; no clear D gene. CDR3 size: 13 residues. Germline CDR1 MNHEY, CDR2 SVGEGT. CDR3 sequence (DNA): TGTGCCAGCGGTTACCCGGGGTATCAGCCCCAGCATTTT. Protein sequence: CASGYPGYQPQHF.

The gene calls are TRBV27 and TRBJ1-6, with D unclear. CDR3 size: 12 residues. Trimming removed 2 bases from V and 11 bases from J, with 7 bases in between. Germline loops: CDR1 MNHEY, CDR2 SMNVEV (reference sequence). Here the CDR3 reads CASSLRRTPLHF. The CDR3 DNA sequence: TGTGCCAGCAGTTTACGCCGAACACCCCTCCACTTT.

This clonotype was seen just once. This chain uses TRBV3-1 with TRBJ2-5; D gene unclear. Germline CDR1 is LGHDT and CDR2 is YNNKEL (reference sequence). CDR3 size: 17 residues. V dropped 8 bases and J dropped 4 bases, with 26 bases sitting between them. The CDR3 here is CASGNRFHQGGLETQYF. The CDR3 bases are TGTGCCAGCGGCAACCGATTCCATCAAGGTGGTCTAGAGACCCAGTACTTC.

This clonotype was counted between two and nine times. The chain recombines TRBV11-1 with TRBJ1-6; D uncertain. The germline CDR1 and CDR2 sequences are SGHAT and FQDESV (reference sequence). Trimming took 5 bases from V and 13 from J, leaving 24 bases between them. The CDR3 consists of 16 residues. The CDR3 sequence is CASSLRVDAPQSPLHF. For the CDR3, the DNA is TGTGCCAGCAGCCTACGGGTCGACGCACCCCAAAGTCCCCTCCACTTT.

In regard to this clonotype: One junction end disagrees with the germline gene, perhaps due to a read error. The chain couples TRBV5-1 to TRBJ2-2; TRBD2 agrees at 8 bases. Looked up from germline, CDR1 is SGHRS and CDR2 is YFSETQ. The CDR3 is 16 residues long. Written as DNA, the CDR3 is TGCGCCAGCAGCTTGCCTAGCGGGCCCTACACCGGGGAGCGGTTTTTT. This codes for CASSLPSGPYTGERFF.

CDR3 amino acids: CSAMGGTSGSPDTQYF. Here the CDR3 DNA reads TGCAGTGCTATGGGTGGGACTAGCGGGTCCCCAGATACGCAGTATTTT. The chain is built from TRBV20-1 and TRBJ2-3; 12 nucleotides agree with TRBD2. Losses at the gene ends were 4 bases for V and 4 bases for J; bases not matched to a gene: 9. The CDR3 extends over 16 amino acids. Per the germline V gene, CDR1 is DFQATT and CDR2 is SNEGSKA (reference sequence).